This TCR beta chain comes out of a study of T-cell memory formation after mild COVID-19. Study-wide results and limits: Contracting clones localized mainly to CM and EM when CD4+ and mainly to EMRA when CD8+.

This clonotype was counted only a few times. What it binds is not known. Constant-segment primers served in 5'RACE that generated TCR alpha and TCR beta cDNA libraries bearing sample barcodes and UMIs. TCRdb re-called the 5' RACE reads through MiXCR, storing one row per CDR3 protein. The table includes 400,000 or so distinct CDR3 sequences, 20% detected once. This TCR was sampled from an adult woman who had mild COVID-19 (a few samples of this study predate the infection). Cell type and time point are not known. The sequencing sample was made of PBMCs or a T cell subset sorted from them (not recorded which).

The CDR3 protein is CASSSIAGVLDEQYF. In DNA form, the CDR3 reads TGTGCCAGCAGTTCGATAGCGGGAGTCCTCGACGAGCAGTACTTC. The chain employs TRBV12-3 or TRBV12-4 and TRBJ2-7; 9 bases fit TRBD2. The CDR3 length is 15 residues. Germline trimming cut 4 bases from V and 5 bases from J; bases unmatched to any gene: 9.